The rows below give T cell receptor beta chains drawn from one sample of a study of control samples from healthy donors and cancer patients. Assay used: immunoSEQ multiplex PCR; TCRdb lists only in-frame clones, some missing. The sample contains about 140,000 clones, roughly nine tenths of which appear only once. The sequenced material came from blood. These receptors originate from a man between 18 and 35 years old in good health. The CDR3 runs from the conserved cysteine through the conserved F or W. Each record gives: V gene, J gene, clone size, D gene, CDR3 length, CDR3 protein, CDR3 DNA. D genes are given only for firm matches. Expanded clones get a size class; other rows say once, few or many, or leave the size out.

v_gene: TRBV30; j_gene: TRBJ1-5; abundance: -; d_gene: -; len: 13; CDR3aa: CAWSVGGVQPQHF; CDR3nt: TGTGCCTGGAGTGTAGGAGGGGTTCAGCCCCAGCATTTT
v_gene: TRBV18; j_gene: TRBJ2-7; abundance: -; d_gene: -; len: 15; CDR3aa: CASSPRAGVSYEQYF; CDR3nt: TGTGCCAGCTCCCCCCGGGCAGGGGTCTCCTACGAGCAGTACTTC
v_gene: TRBV11-2; j_gene: TRBJ1-4; abundance: -; d_gene: -; len: 15; CDR3aa: CASSKNGGQLPKLFF; CDR3nt: TGTGCCAGCAGCAAAAATGGTGGACAGCTACCAAAACTGTTTTTT
v_gene: TRBV6-4; j_gene: TRBJ2-7; abundance: -; d_gene: TRBD2; len: 12; CDR3aa: CASRAPGGEQYF; CDR3nt: TGTGCCAGCAGGGCCCCGGGGGGTGAGCAGTACTTC
v_gene: TRBV5-5; j_gene: TRBJ1-3; abundance: -; d_gene: -; len: 17; CDR3aa: CASSLEVSRGNGNTIYF; CDR3nt: TGTGCCAGCAGCTTGGAGGTTTCTCGGGGGAATGGAAACACCATATATTTT
v_gene: TRBV27; j_gene: TRBJ2-5; abundance: -; d_gene: -; len: 13; CDR3aa: CASSLMFQETQYF; CDR3nt: TGTGCCAGCAGTTTAATGTTCCAAGAGACCCAGTACTTC
v_gene: TRBV6-5; j_gene: TRBJ1-4; abundance: -; d_gene: -; len: 15; CDR3aa: CASSYLGSRGEKLFF; CDR3nt: TGTGCCAGCAGTTACTTGGGGAGTCGAGGTGAAAAACTGTTTTTT
v_gene: TRBV28; j_gene: TRBJ1-2; abundance: -; d_gene: -; len: 14; CDR3aa: CASSFLTKGYGYTF; CDR3nt: TGTGCCAGCAGTTTCTTGACGAAGGGCTATGGCTACACCTTC
v_gene: TRBV10-2; j_gene: TRBJ2-1; abundance: -; d_gene: TRBD2; len: 15; CDR3aa: CATGRPGGPLNEQFF; CDR3nt: TGCGCCACCGGGAGACCGGGGGGGCCCTTAAATGAGCAGTTCTTC
v_gene: TRBV6-1; j_gene: TRBJ2-3; abundance: -; d_gene: -; len: 15; CDR3aa: CASSEHTMVPDTQYF; CDR3nt: TGTGCCAGCAGTGAGCACACAATGGTCCCAGATACGCAGTATTTT
v_gene: TRBV20-1; j_gene: TRBJ2-2; abundance: -; d_gene: -; len: 13; CDR3aa: CSASRPYTGELFF; CDR3nt: TGCAGTGCTAGTCGTCCATACACCGGGGAGCTGTTTTTT
v_gene: TRBV19; j_gene: TRBJ2-3; abundance: once; d_gene: -; len: 13; CDR3aa: CASSIENRNTQYF; CDR3nt: TGTGCCAGTAGTATAGAAAACAGAAATACGCAGTATTTT
v_gene: TRBV7-9; j_gene: TRBJ2-5; abundance: -; d_gene: TRBD1; len: 14; CDR3aa: CASSLSGGKETQYF; CDR3nt: TGTGCCAGCAGCTTATCAGGGGGAAAAGAGACCCAGTACTTC
v_gene: TRBV7-9; j_gene: TRBJ1-1; abundance: -; d_gene: -; len: 13; CDR3aa: CASSPGTNTEAFF; CDR3nt: TGTGCCAGCAGCCCCGGGACTAACACTGAAGCTTTCTTT